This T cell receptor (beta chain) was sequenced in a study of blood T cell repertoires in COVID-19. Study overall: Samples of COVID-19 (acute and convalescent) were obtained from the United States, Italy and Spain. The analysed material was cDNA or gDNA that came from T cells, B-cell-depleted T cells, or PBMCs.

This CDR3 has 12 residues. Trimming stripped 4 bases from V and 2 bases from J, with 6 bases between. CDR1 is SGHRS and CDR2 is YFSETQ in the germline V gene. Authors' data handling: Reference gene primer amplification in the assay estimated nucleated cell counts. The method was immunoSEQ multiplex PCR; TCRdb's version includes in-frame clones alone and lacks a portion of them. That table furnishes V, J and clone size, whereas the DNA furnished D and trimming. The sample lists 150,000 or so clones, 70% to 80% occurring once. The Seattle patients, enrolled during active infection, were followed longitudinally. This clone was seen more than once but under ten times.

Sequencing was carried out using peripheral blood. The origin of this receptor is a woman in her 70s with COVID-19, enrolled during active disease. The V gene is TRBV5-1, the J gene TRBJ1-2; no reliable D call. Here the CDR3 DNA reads TGCGCCAGCAGCCCGCAGAACTATGGCTACACCTTC. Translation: CASSPQNYGYTF.